Listed here are 20 T cell receptor beta chains from one sample, sequenced in a study of blood T cell repertoires in COVID-19. Profiling relied on immunoSEQ multiplex PCR, and the TCRdb table lists in-frame clones only, not all of them. Seen here are roughly 170,000 clones, almost 80% observed once, and the top ten hold about 25%. The sequenced sample was peripheral blood. These receptors originate from a woman in her sixties or seventies with acute or convalescent COVID-19.

The gene calls are TRBV9 and TRBJ2-1; tentative D call: TRBD2 (6 bases). The CDR3 has 15 amino acids. Germline V gene sequence: CDR1 SGDLS, CDR2 YYNGEE. V lost 4 bases, J lost 3 bases, and 14 bases lay in between. The CDR3 DNA reads TGTGCCAGCAGCCCCCGACTAGGAGGCTACAATGAGCAGTTCTTC. Translation gives CASSPRLGGYNEQFF.

The chain links TRBV21-1 to TRBJ1-3. TRBV21-1 is recorded as a pseudogene. The CDR3 loop spans 14 amino acids. The CDR3 DNA is TGTGCCAGCAGCCAACGGAGCTCTGGAAACACCATATATTTT. It translates to CASSQRSSGNTIYF.

The rearrangement uses TRBV9 and TRBJ2-1; D gene ambiguous. Germline CDR1 SGDLS, CDR2 YYNGEE. V was pared by 2 bases and J by 7 bases, with 10 bases between. The CDR3 has 13 amino acids. The DNA for the CDR3 is TGTGCCAGCAGCGTTAGTGAGTGGAATGAGCAGTTCTTC. Amino acid sequence: CASSVSEWNEQFF.

This clone was recorded only once. This sequence joins TRBV6-5 and TRBJ2-7; TRBD2 matches 7 bases. This CDR3 has 15 amino acids. The germline CDR1 and CDR2 sequences are MNHEY and SVGAGI. V was clipped by 7 bases and J by 2 bases; unmatched bases: 11. The CDR3 bases are TGTGCCAGCACAACGAACCTAGCGGCTGCCTACGAGCAGTACTTC. Translating gives CASTTNLAAAYEQYF.

This sequence joins TRBV3-1 (or the pseudogene TRBV3-2) and TRBJ2-3; D is uncertain. CDR1 and CDR2 from the germline V gene are LGHDT and YNNKEL (reference sequence). The CDR3 is 16 amino acids. With 3 bases removed from V and 1 base from J, the gap between germline ends came to 14 bases. The DNA for the CDR3 is TGTGCCAGCAGCCAGACTGCCACGACCCGCACAGATACGCAGTATTTT. Encoded protein: CASSQTATTRTDTQYF.

The genes are TRBV28 and TRBJ2-6; 13 positions match TRBD2. The J segment lost 0 bases and the V segment lost 5 bases, leaving 4 bases of the junction unmatched. The CDR3 spans 18 residues. Germline V gene sequence: CDR1 MDHEN, CDR2 SYDVKM. CDR3 sequence (DNA): TGTGCCAGCAGTCAAGGACTAGCGGGAGCCTCTGGGGCCAACGTCCTGACTTTC. It is translated as CASSQGLAGASGANVLTF.

This clone was counted only a few times. The chain employs TRBV5-6 and TRBJ2-1, with TRBD2 identical over 9 bases. Germline loops: CDR1 SGHDT, CDR2 YYEEEE. Unmatched junction bases numbered 8, after V lost 4 bases and J lost 6 bases. The CDR3 length is 15 residues. The CDR3 DNA reads as TGTGCCAGCAGCCTAGCGGGACGGACGGGCAATGAGCAGTTCTTC. Residues: CASSLAGRTGNEQFF.

In this sample, this clone turned up once. The J gene is TRBJ2-5, the V gene TRBV3-1 (or the pseudogene TRBV3-2); weak D call: TRBD2 (6 bases). There are 16 residues in the CDR3. V was trimmed by 4 bases and J by 4 bases, leaving 19 bases between them. The germline V gene has CDR1 LGHDT and CDR2 YNNKEL (reference sequence). CDR3 DNA sequence: TGTGCCAGCAGCCCAACCGGGACTCATAACTTAGAGACCCAGTACTTC. Its translation is CASSPTGTHNLETQYF.

The V gene is TRBV12-3 or TRBV12-4, the J gene TRBJ1-6, with D possibly matching TRBD1 (5 bases). This CDR3 contains 13 residues. The V end was cut by 4 bases, the J end by 10 bases, with 11 bases between. The CDR3 loop reads CASSWGGNSPLHF. The CDR3 nucleotides read TGTGCCAGCAGTTGGGGGGGTAACTCACCCCTCCACTTT.

This chain connects TRBV7-9 to TRBJ2-2; unclear D gene. CDR3 length: 15 amino acids. CDR1 and CDR2 (germline): SEHNR, FQNEAQ (reference sequence). Between the trimmed V and J ends, which lost 1 base and 6 bases, there was a span of 12 bases. The CDR3 nucleotides are TGTGCCAGCAGCTTAGGCTGGAGTGATCCCGGGGAGCTGTTTTTT. It codes for CASSLGWSDPGELFF.

This clone came up once. The V call is TRBV27, the J call TRBJ2-6, with D possibly TRBD1 on 6 matching bases. The CDR3 has 16 amino acids. Germline V gene sequence: CDR1 MNHEY, CDR2 SMNVEV (reference sequence). V was cut by 4 bases and J by 0 bases, with 10 bases left in between. The CDR3 coding sequence is TGTGCCAGCAGTTCCTCGGACAGCTCTGGGGCCAACGTCCTGACTTTC. Amino acid sequence: CASSSSDSSGANVLTF.

CDR3 protein: CASSPAGGSPNTQYF. In DNA form, the CDR3 reads TGCGCCAGCAGCCCAGCGGGAGGGTCGCCGAATACGCAGTATTTT. The chain couples TRBV10-1 to TRBJ2-3, with 10 bases fitting TRBD2. The V gene's germline CDR1 is WNHNN and CDR2 SYGVQD (reference sequence). V shed 6 bases and J 7 bases; nucleotides not matched to a gene: 10. This CDR3 has 15 amino acids.

The V and J genes are TRBV9 and TRBJ1-4; D is uncertain. Trimming took off 0 bases at V and 8 bases at J, with 8 bases between the two ends. The CDR3 is 13 amino acids. Germline V CDR1 and CDR2: SGDLS, YYNGEE. The CDR3 nucleotides read TGTGCCAGCAGCGTAGGCCCGGGGGAAAAACTGTTTTTT. Translation gives CASSVGPGEKLFF.

V usage is TRBV27 and J usage is TRBJ2-1, with D maybe TRBD2 (5 bases). The germline CDR1 and CDR2 sequences are MNHEY and SMNVEV (reference sequence). There are 14 residues in the CDR3. V lost 2 bases and J lost 2, with 7 bases in between. The DNA for the CDR3 is TGTGCCAGCAGTTTAAGCGGACCCTACAATGAGCAGTTCTTC. As protein: CASSLSGPYNEQFF.

This chain links TRBV5-5 with TRBJ1-6, with D maybe TRBD1 (5 bases). Trimming left V 0 bases short and J 0 bases short, with 10 bases between. This CDR3 is 17 amino acids long. CDR1 and CDR2 (germline): SGHKS, YYEKEE (reference sequence). The CDR3, as DNA: TGTGCCAGCAGCTTGGGAAGGGGAAGCTCCTATAATTCACCCCTCCACTTT. It codes for CASSLGRGSSYNSPLHF.

The V gene is TRBV18, the J gene TRBJ2-1; 10 bases agree with TRBD2. The CDR3 consists of 16 residues. Germline V gene data show CDR1 as KGHSH and CDR2 as LQKENI. The J segment lost 5 bases and the V segment lost 0 bases, leaving 4 bases of the junction unmatched. CDR3 bases: TGTGCCAGCTCACCACCTAGCGGGAGGTATGACAATGAGCAGTTCTTC. Translation: CASSPPSGRYDNEQFF.

The V and J genes are TRBV3-1 (or the pseudogene TRBV3-2) and TRBJ2-7, with a weak D call TRBD1 (5 bases). The CDR3 runs to 13 residues. Deletions cut 3 bases from V and 2 bases from J, with 8 bases between. Per the germline V gene, CDR1 is LGHDT and CDR2 is YNNKEL (reference sequence). The CDR3 protein is CASSHQGPYEQYF. The CDR3 region has the DNA TGTGCCAGCAGCCATCAGGGCCCCTACGAGCAGTACTTC.

On this clone itself: The same CDR3 is also encoded by other DNA sequences in this sample. The V and J genes are TRBV30 and TRBJ1-1; D perhaps matches TRBD1 (6 bases). CDR3 length equals 13 residues. Germline-derived CDR1 and CDR2 are GTSNPN and SVGIG (reference sequence). The germline V and J ends were trimmed by 5 bases and 3 bases, with 13 bases remaining between them. CDR3 sequence reads: CAWSKNRDTEAFF. CDR3 sequence (DNA): TGTGCCTGGTCTAAAAACAGGGACACTGAAGCTTTCTTT.

The CDR3 sequence: CASSPEMNQPQHF. In DNA, the CDR3 is TGTGCCAGCTCACCAGAGATGAATCAGCCCCAGCATTTT. The chain joins TRBV18 to TRBJ1-5; D call uncertain. CDR1 and CDR2 from the germline V gene are KGHSH and LQKENI. The length of the CDR3 is 13 residues. V lost 2 bases and J lost 4, with 6 bases in between.

This chain uses TRBV11-3 with TRBJ2-2, with 11 bases matching TRBD1. This CDR3 region has 14 residues. J lost 7 bases, V lost 6 bases, and 4 bases had no gene match. Per the germline V gene, CDR1 is SGHNT and CDR2 is YENEEA. CDR3 protein: CASSWTGGSGELFF. CDR3 nucleotide sequence: TGTGCCAGCAGTTGGACAGGGGGCAGCGGGGAGCTGTTTTTT.